The clone carrying this T cell receptor (beta chain) came up a few times. Its cognate antigen is unknown. These data belong to a study of beta chain features in type 1 diabetes. Study findings and constraints: Cells expressing TCR highly could be over-represented by cDNA sequencing.

Every isolated RNA sample was fully reverse transcribed, so sequencing captured expressed TCRB transcripts. Produced via immunoSEQ multiplex PCR; TCRdb's table is partial and in-frame only. In the table there are roughly 310,000 clones, approximately 11% of which are singletons. The CDR3 is made up of 15 amino acids. Unmatched junction bases numbered 5, after V lost 4 bases and J lost 4 bases. Germline lookup yields CDR1 SGHRS and CDR2 YFSETQ. This TCR was recovered from a woman in her 30s in good health. Specimen: naive CD4+ T cells from blood. The chain is built from TRBV5-1 and TRBJ2-1; TRBD1 matches 10 bases. The CDR3 is CASSIGTGAYNEQFF. As DNA, the CDR3 is TGCGCCAGCAGCATTGGGACAGGGGCATACAATGAGCAGTTCTTC.